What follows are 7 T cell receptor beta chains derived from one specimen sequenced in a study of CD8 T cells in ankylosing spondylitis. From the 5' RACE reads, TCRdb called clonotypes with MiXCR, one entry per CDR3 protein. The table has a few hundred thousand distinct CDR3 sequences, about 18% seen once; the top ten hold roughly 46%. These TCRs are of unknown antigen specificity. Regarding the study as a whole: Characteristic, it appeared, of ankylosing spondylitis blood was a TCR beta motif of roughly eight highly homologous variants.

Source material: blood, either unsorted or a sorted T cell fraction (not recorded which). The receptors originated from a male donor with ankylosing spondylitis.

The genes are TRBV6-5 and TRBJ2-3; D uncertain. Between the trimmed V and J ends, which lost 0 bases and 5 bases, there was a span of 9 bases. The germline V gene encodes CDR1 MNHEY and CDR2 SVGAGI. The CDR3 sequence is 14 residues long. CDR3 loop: CASSYSPLGDTQYF. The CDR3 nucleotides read TGTGCCAGCAGTTACTCCCCGTTGGGAGATACGCAGTATTTT.

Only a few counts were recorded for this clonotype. CDR3 loop: CAWRNGQGRNYGYTF. CDR3 in DNA: TGTGCCTGGAGGAATGGACAGGGGAGAAACTATGGCTACACCTTC. The chain uses TRBV30 and TRBJ1-2; 9 nucleotides align to TRBD1. The CDR3 consists of 15 residues. Germline V gene data show CDR1 as GTSNPN and CDR2 as SVGIG (reference sequence). Trimming cost V 3 bases and J 2 bases; bases outside gene matches: 7.

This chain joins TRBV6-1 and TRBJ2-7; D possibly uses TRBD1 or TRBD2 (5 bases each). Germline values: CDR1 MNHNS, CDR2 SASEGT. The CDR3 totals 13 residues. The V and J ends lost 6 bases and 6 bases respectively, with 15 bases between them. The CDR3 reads CASRGVGATEQYF. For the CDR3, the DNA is TGTGCCAGCAGAGGAGTCGGGGCTACCGAGCAGTACTTC.

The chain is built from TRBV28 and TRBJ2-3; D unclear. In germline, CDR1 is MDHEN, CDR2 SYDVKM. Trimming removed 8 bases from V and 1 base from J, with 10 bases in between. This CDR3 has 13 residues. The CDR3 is CASVPGGTDTQYF. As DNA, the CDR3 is TGTGCCAGCGTCCCCGGCGGCACAGATACGCAGTATTTT.

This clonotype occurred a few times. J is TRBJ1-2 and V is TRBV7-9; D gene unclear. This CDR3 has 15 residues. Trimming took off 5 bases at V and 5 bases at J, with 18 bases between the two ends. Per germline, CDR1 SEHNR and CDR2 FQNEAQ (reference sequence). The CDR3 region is CASSNQARTDYGYTF. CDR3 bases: TGTGCCAGCAGCAACCAAGCGCGAACAGATTATGGCTACACCTTC.

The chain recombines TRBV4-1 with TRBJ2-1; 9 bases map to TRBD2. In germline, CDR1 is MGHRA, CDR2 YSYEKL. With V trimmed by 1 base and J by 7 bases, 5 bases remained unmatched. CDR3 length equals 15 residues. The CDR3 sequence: CASSQASGEPNEQFF. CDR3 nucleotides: TGCGCCAGCAGCCAAGCTAGCGGGGAGCCGAATGAGCAGTTCTTC.

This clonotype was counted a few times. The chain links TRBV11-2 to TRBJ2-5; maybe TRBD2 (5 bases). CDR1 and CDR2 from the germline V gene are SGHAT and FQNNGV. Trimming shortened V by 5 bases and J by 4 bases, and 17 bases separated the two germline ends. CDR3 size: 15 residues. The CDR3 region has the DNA TGTGCCAGCAGCCCCGGGGTTGATATTCCAGAGACCCAGTACTTC. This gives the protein CASSPGVDIPETQYF.